A single sample gave rise to the 28 T cell receptor beta chains below, sequenced in a study of shared clonotypes between healthy human individuals. Terminally differentiated effector memory CD45RA+ cells were excluded by CCR7 positive selection of CD45RO-negative cells. TCRdb's copy holds only in-frame clones and misses some; the assay was immunoSEQ multiplex PCR. The sample has some 2 million clones; just under 95% are singletons. The sample was naive CD8+ T cells sorted from blood. The receptor set was obtained from a man aged 18 to 29 in good health.

The rearrangement links TRBV7-2 to TRBJ2-3; 12 bases match TRBD2. This CDR3 has 16 amino acids. CDR1 SGHTA and CDR2 FQGNSA come from the germline V gene. Losses at the gene ends were 6 bases for V and 2 bases for J; bases not matched to a gene: 6. CDR3: CASRRLAGVPTDTQYF. DNA for the CDR3: TGTGCCAGCAGGAGACTAGCGGGAGTTCCCACAGATACGCAGTATTTT.

This rearrangement joins TRBV5-1 to TRBJ2-2; 12 bases fit TRBD2. From germline, CDR1 is SGHRS and CDR2 YFSETQ. The CDR3 extends over 16 amino acids. With 4 bases clipped from V and 1 base from J, the junction kept 2 bases outside the gene matches. The DNA of the CDR3 is TGCGCCAGCAGCCAGACTAGCGGGGGGAACACCGGGGAGCTGTTTTTT. Its protein product is CASSQTSGGNTGELFF.

This clone was picked up one time. V and J are TRBV4-3 and TRBJ2-5, with unresolved D. Germline CDR1 is LGHNA and CDR2 is YSLEER. This CDR3 is built from 13 residues. Trimming cost V 0 bases and J 5 bases, with 7 bases left between them. DNA for the CDR3: TGCGCCAGCAGCCAAGATCGATGGGAGACCCAGTACTTC. Translation: CASSQDRWETQYF.

The chain is built from TRBV30 and TRBJ2-3, with D perhaps given as TRBD1 or TRBD2 (5 bases each). Per germline, CDR1 GTSNPN and CDR2 SVGIG (reference sequence). The CDR3 is made up of 14 amino acids. V shed 4 bases and J shed 0 bases, with 11 bases lying between them. Here the CDR3 DNA reads TGTGCCTGGATCCGGGACCAAAGCACAGATACGCAGTATTTT. Its translation is CAWIRDQSTDTQYF.

The chain combines TRBV4-1 with TRBJ2-7; 10 nucleotides line up with TRBD2. Germline loops: CDR1 MGHRA, CDR2 YSYEKL. This CDR3 is built from 16 residues. J was trimmed by 3 bases and V by 3 bases; bases with no gene match: 8. CDR3 bases: TGCGCCAGCAGCCAGGGATTGGCTAGCGGGGGCTACGAGCAGTACTTC. Residues: CASSQGLASGGYEQYF.

This clone was seen a single time. The CDR3: CASSLEQDFFVDTQYF. For the CDR3, the DNA is TGTGCCAGCAGCTTAGAACAGGACTTTTTTGTAGATACGCAGTATTTT. The chain is built from TRBV7-2 and TRBJ2-3, with D perhaps matching TRBD1 or TRBD2 (5 bases each). Trimming shortened V by 1 base and J by 5 bases, and 16 bases separated the two germline ends. This CDR3 region has 16 residues. Germline values: CDR1 SGHTA, CDR2 FQGNSA.

Concerning this clone: The sample contains more than one DNA sequence encoding this CDR3. The chain combines TRBV11-2 with TRBJ2-2; no firm D call. The length of the CDR3 is 12 residues. The V end was cut by 5 bases, the J end by 4 bases, with 5 bases between. CDR1 and CDR2 from the germline V gene are SGHAT and FQNNGV. The CDR3 loop reads CASSPGTGELFF. The CDR3 nucleotides read TGTGCCAGCAGCCCTGGCACCGGGGAGCTGTTTTTT.

The J gene is TRBJ2-3, the V gene TRBV4-3; 7 positions match TRBD1. J was trimmed by 5 bases and V by 4 bases; bases with no gene match: 12. CDR3 size: 16 residues. CDR1 and CDR2 (germline): LGHNA, YSLEER. The CDR3 spells CASSLSTGFGGDTQYF. In DNA, the CDR3 is TGCGCCAGCAGCCTTTCGACAGGGTTCGGCGGAGATACGCAGTATTTT.

V and J are TRBV21-1 and TRBJ2-7; TRBD2, the table's D call, lacks a check against the DNA. TRBV21-1 is assigned pseudogene status. CDR3 length equals 14 residues. DNA for the CDR3: TGTGCCAGCAACTGGAGGCAGGTAATCTACGAGCAGTACTTC. It translates to CASNWRQVIYEQYF.

The chain has TRBV4-1 and TRBJ2-7, with unresolved D. The CDR3 contains 10 residues. V gave up 8 bases and J gave up 7 bases, with 9 bases separating them. In germline, CDR1 is MGHRA, CDR2 YSYEKL. As DNA, the CDR3 is TGCGCCAGCGGACCTTCTGAGCAGTACTTC. Translating it yields CASGPSEQYF.

The chain recombines TRBV2 with TRBJ2-5; the match to TRBD2 covers 10 bases. The CDR3 contains 16 residues. The germline V gene encodes CDR1 SNHLY and CDR2 FYNNEI. Trimming removed 6 bases from V and 1 base from J; junction bases left unmatched: 8. CDR3 DNA: TGTGCCAGCAGCACAAGACTAGCGGGCATCCAAGAGACCCAGTACTTC. It encodes CASSTRLAGIQETQYF.

This clone was seen once. The sample carries other DNA sequences with the same CDR3. The V gene is TRBV9, the J gene TRBJ2-1; D could derive from TRBD1 or TRBD2 (6 bases each). CDR3 length: 14 amino acids. CDR1 and CDR2 (germline): SGDLS, YYNGEE. Trimming took 2 bases from V and 4 from J, leaving 10 bases between them. CDR3 in amino acids: CASSVGGQYNEQFF. The CDR3 DNA reads as TGTGCCAGCAGCGTCGGGGGACAATACAATGAGCAGTTCTTC.

This chain joins TRBV5-6 and TRBJ1-6; a possible D gene is TRBD1 (6 bases). V shed 0 bases and J shed 5 bases, with 12 bases lying between them. Germline lookup yields CDR1 SGHDT and CDR2 YYEEEE. The CDR3 length is 16 residues. Here the CDR3 reads CASSLVWTDHNSPLHF. CDR3 nucleotide sequence: TGTGCCAGCAGCTTGGTGTGGACAGATCATAATTCACCCCTCCACTTT.

The CDR3 nucleotides read TGTGCCAGCAGCGCCGACCGGGGGGGTCAGCCCCAGCATTTT. Encoded protein: CASSADRGGQPQHF. The rearrangement joins TRBV11-1 to TRBJ1-5, with D tentatively TRBD1 (5 bases). Germline-derived CDR1 and CDR2 are SGHAT and FQDESV (reference sequence). The V end lost 5 bases, the J end lost 6 bases, and 14 bases lay between the germline ends. There are 14 residues in the CDR3.

V gene TRBV10-1 combines with J gene TRBJ1-1; D perhaps matches TRBD1 (5 bases). This CDR3 contains 15 residues. CDR1 and CDR2 from the germline V gene are WNHNN and SYGVQD (reference sequence). Trimming shortened V by 9 bases and J by 5 bases, and 22 bases separated the two germline ends. CDR3 residues: CARNPRVSWGTEAFF. DNA for the CDR3: TGCGCCAGGAATCCTAGGGTCTCCTGGGGGACTGAAGCTTTCTTT.

The chain joins TRBV11-2 to TRBJ2-5; D not certain. Germline loops: CDR1 SGHAT, CDR2 FQNNGV. V gave up 5 bases and J gave up 4 bases, with 11 bases separating them. The CDR3 sequence is 13 residues long. Written as DNA, the CDR3 is TGTGCCAGCAGCCCGAAGAGGTCAGAGACCCAGTACTTC. The encoded protein is CASSPKRSETQYF. The complete variable domain, with remaining parts taken from reference TRBV11-2 and TRBJ2-5, reads EAGVAQSPRYKIIEKRQSVAFWCNPISGHATLYWYQQILGQGPKLLIQFQNNGVVDDSQLPKDRFSAERLKGVDSTLKIQPAKLEDSAVYLCASSPKRSETQYFGPGTRLLVL.

This chain links TRBV4-1 with TRBJ2-2; D gene ambiguous. This CDR3 is 18 amino acids long. Looked up from germline, CDR1 is MGHRA and CDR2 is YSYEKL. Trimming took 1 base from V and 0 from J, leaving 15 bases between them. The CDR3 loop reads CASSQADPALANTGELFF. The DNA of the CDR3 is TGCGCCAGCAGCCAAGCTGACCCGGCCCTCGCGAACACCGGGGAGCTGTTTTTT.

On this clone: The identical CDR3 is also encoded by other nucleotide sequences in the sample. The gene calls are TRBV2 and TRBJ2-7; D not certain. CDR1 and CDR2 from the germline V gene are SNHLY and FYNNEI. Trimming shortened V by 6 bases and J by 3 bases, and 3 bases separated the two germline ends. This CDR3 region has 10 residues. CDR3: CASRSYEQYF. The CDR3 region has the DNA TGTGCCAGCAGGAGCTACGAGCAGTACTTC.

The chain links TRBV27 to TRBJ2-7, with 12 bases that match TRBD2. The CDR3 extends over 14 amino acids. Germline V lookup: CDR1 MNHEY, CDR2 SMNVEV (reference sequence). V lost 2 bases, J lost 6 bases, and 2 bases stayed unmatched. As DNA, the CDR3 is TGTGCCAGCAGTTTAGGACTAGCGGGGACCGAGCAGTACTTC. Amino acids: CASSLGLAGTEQYF.

A word on this clone: The same CDR3 also results from other DNA sequences found in this sample. The chain is built from TRBV9 and TRBJ2-7, with D possibly matching TRBD2 (6 bases). CDR1 is SGDLS and CDR2 is YYNGEE in the germline V gene. CDR3 length equals 13 residues. V was clipped by 0 bases and J by 3 bases, with 7 bases between them. The CDR3 protein is CASSVGLGYEQYF. Here the CDR3 DNA reads TGTGCCAGCAGCGTAGGACTAGGCTACGAGCAGTACTTC.

Note on this clone: Other DNA sequences in the same sample also yield this CDR3. The chain is built from TRBV27 and TRBJ1-2, with 10 nucleotides matching TRBD1. The germline CDR1 and CDR2 sequences are MNHEY and SMNVEV (reference sequence). CDR3 size: 13 residues. V was clipped by 3 bases and J by 7 bases; unmatched bases: 2. The CDR3 DNA reads as TGTGCCAGCAGTTTGGACAGGGGGGGTGGCTACACCTTC. Encoded protein: CASSLDRGGGYTF.

In its sample, this clone was seen once. The V and J genes are TRBV6-5 and TRBJ1-2; D is perhaps TRBD1 (6 bases). The germline V gene encodes CDR1 MNHEY and CDR2 SVGAGI. The germline V and J ends were trimmed by 4 bases and 0 bases, with 12 bases remaining between them. This CDR3 is built from 15 residues. The CDR3 spells CASSSRQASNYGYTF. The CDR3, as DNA: TGTGCCAGCAGTTCGAGACAGGCTTCTAACTATGGCTACACCTTC.

For this clone: Other nucleotide sequences from this sample produce the same CDR3. This rearrangement joins TRBV7-9 to TRBJ2-3; D is uncertain. Deletions cut 1 base from V and 5 bases from J, with 4 bases between. Looked up from germline, CDR1 is SEHNR and CDR2 is FQNEAQ (reference sequence). The CDR3 totals 12 residues. For the CDR3, the DNA is TGTGCCAGCAGCTTAGAAGGAGATACGCAGTATTTT. Encoded protein: CASSLEGDTQYF.

This clone was observed a handful of times. Other DNA sequences in this specimen translate into the identical CDR3. The chain combines TRBV28 with TRBJ1-1, with D unresolved. Germline assignment: CDR1 MDHEN and CDR2 SYDVKM. This CDR3 contains 13 residues. V was trimmed by 3 bases and J by 1 base, leaving 6 bases between them. The DNA of the CDR3 is TGTGCCAGCAGTTTTCGGACGAACACTGAAGCTTTCTTT. It codes for CASSFRTNTEAFF. The full variable domain, with the rest looked up from reference TRBV28 and TRBJ1-1, is DVKVTQSSRYLVKRTGEKVFLECVQDMDHENMFWYRQDPGLGLRLIYFSYDVKMKEKGDIPEGYSVSREKKERFSLILESASTNQTSMYLCASSFRTNTEAFFGQGTRLTVV.

Worth noting for this clone: The identical CDR3 is also encoded by other nucleotide sequences in the sample. This CDR3 is CASSELGGSGNTIYF. The CDR3, as DNA: TGTGCCAGCAGTGAACTGGGGGGCAGTGGAAACACCATATATTTT. The chain links TRBV2 to TRBJ1-3; TRBD1 is a possible D gene (6 bases). Between the trimmed V and J ends, which lost 2 bases and 3 bases, there was a span of 11 bases. CDR1 and CDR2 (germline): SNHLY, FYNNEI. The CDR3 is 15 amino acids.

The V gene is TRBV29-1, the J gene TRBJ2-1; D may be TRBD2 (6 bases). Trimming removed 4 bases at V and 0 bases at J, with 10 bases between. The CDR3 loop spans 14 amino acids. CDR1 is SQVTM and CDR2 is ANQGSEA in the germline V gene. CDR3 in amino acids: CSVVGGRSYNEQFF. CDR3 DNA sequence: TGCAGCGTTGTCGGGGGACGCTCCTACAATGAGCAGTTCTTC.

The rearrangement uses TRBV9 and TRBJ2-1; 7 bases match TRBD1. Germline assignment: CDR1 SGDLS and CDR2 YYNGEE. The CDR3 has 17 residues. V gave up 0 bases and J gave up 4 bases; unmatched junction bases: 10. CDR3 residues: CASSVADRDRIYNEQFF. In DNA form, the CDR3 reads TGTGCCAGCAGCGTAGCAGACCGGGACAGAATATACAATGAGCAGTTCTTC.

V usage is TRBV6-1 and J usage is TRBJ1-2; no definite D call. Germline lookup yields CDR1 MNHNS and CDR2 SASEGT. Trimming removed 3 bases from V and 8 bases from J, with 13 bases in between. The CDR3 consists of 13 residues. In DNA, the CDR3 is TGTGCCAGCAGTGAGAGCACTCTTTCGGGCTACACCTTC. This translates into CASSESTLSGYTF.